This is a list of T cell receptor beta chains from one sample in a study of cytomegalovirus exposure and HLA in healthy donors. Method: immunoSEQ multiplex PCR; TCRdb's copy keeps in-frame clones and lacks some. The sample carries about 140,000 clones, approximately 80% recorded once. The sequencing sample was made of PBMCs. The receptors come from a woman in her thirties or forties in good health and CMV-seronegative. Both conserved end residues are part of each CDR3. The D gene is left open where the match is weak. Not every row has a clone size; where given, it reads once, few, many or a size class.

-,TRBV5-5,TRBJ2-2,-,TGTGCCAGCAGCTTGAGCCAGAACACCGGGGAGCTGTTTTTT,CASSLSQNTGELFF
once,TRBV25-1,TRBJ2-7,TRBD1,TGTGCCAGCAGGAGCAGGGGGCCCTACGAGCAGTACTTC,CASRSRGPYEQYF
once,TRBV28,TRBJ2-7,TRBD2,TGTGCCAGCAGTCGCCCGACTAGCGGGATCTACGAGCAGTACTTC,CASSRPTSGIYEQYF
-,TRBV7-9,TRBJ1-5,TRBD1,TGTTCCAGCAGCGACGGGACAGGGGGTTCTGGGAATCAGCCCCAGCATTTT,CSSSDGTGGSGNQPQHF
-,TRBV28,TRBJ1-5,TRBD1,TGTGCCAGCTTCTCCCGGGACAGGGGAACTCAGCCCCAGCATTTT,CASFSRDRGTQPQHF
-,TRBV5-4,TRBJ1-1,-,TGTGCCAGCAGCGGGGGCTTTTTCACTGAAGCTTTCTTT,CASSGGFFTEAFF
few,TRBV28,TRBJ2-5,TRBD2,TGTGCCAGCCTCTCCGGTGGGCGGGAGCTCCAAGAGACCCAGTACTTC,CASLSGGRELQETQYF
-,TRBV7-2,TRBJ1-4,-,TGTGCCAGCAGCCGAGAAGGGGCTAATGAAAAACTGTTTTTT,CASSREGANEKLFF
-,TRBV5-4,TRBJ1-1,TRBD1,TGTGCCAGCAGCTTGTGGCCTAACAGGGGGCAGGGCACTGAAGCTTTCTTT,CASSLWPNRGQGTEAFF
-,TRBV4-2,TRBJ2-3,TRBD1,TGTGCCAGCAGCCAAGGGCACGCAGGGGGAGCTGATACGCAGTATTTT,CASSQGHAGGADTQYF
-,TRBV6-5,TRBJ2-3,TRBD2,TGTGCCAGCAGTCTTAGCGGGAGAATGACAGATACGCAGTATTTT,CASSLSGRMTDTQYF
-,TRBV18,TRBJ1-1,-,TGTGCCAGCAAAGAAGGAGGGGATGGAGAAGCTTTCTTT,CASKEGGDGEAFF
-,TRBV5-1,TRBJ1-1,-,TGCGCCAGCAGCTTGGCCGAGGGAATGAACACTGAAGCTTTCTTT,CASSLAEGMNTEAFF
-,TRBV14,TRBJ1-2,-,TGTGCCAGCAGCCCGGACAGTAACTATGGCTACACCTTC,CASSPDSNYGYTF
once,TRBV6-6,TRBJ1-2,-,TGTGCCAGCAGTTATGTGGGAGTCGAGGGCTACACCTTC,CASSYVGVEGYTF
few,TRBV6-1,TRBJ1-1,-,TGTGCCAGCAGTGGGGACCAGGGGTTGAACACTGAAGCTTTCTTT,CASSGDQGLNTEAFF
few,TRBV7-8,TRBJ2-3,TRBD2,TGTGCCAGCAGCTTATGGCGGGGGACGTCTCGGGGATTAGATACGCAGTATTTT,CASSLWRGTSRGLDTQYF
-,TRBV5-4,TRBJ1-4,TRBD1,TGTGCCAGCAGCTACAGGGGAGGTGAAAAACTGTTTTTT,CASSYRGGEKLFF
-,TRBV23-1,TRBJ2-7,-,TGCGCCAGCTTCTCGAGCTTTGCTAAGGAGCAGTACTTC,CASFSSFAKEQYF
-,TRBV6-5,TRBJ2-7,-,TGTGCCAGCAGGGGTCTTGGACTTAACTACGAGCAGTACTTC,CASRGLGLNYEQYF
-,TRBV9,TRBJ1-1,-,TGTGCCAGCAGCGTAGATGAGGAGATGGAAGCTTTCTTT,CASSVDEEMEAFF
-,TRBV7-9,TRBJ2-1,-,TGTGCCAGCAGCTTACGACTCAAACCGGGGAATGAGCAGTTCTTC,CASSLRLKPGNEQFF
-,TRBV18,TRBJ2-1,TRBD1,TGTGCCAGCTCACAGGGACAGGGGGCAAATGAGCAGTTCTTC,CASSQGQGANEQFF
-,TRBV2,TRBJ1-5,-,TGTGCCAGCAACCGGGACATCAATCAGCCCCAGCATTTT,CASNRDINQPQHF
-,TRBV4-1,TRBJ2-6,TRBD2,TGCGCCAGCAGCCAAGATGGTAGCGGGAGTAGTTACTCTGGGGCCAACGTCCTGACTTTC,CASSQDGSGSSYSGANVLTF
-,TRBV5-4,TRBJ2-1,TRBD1,TGTGCCAGCAGCTTGGCTGGGACAGGGGGAAACAATGAGCAGTTCTTC,CASSLAGTGGNNEQFF
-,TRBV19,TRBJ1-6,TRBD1,TGTGCCAGTAACCCCGGGACAGGGAATTCACCCCTCCACTTT,CASNPGTGNSPLHF
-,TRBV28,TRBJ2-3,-,TGTGCCAGCAGCACGGATGACAGTCTCCTCAGGAATACGCAGTATTTT,CASSTDDSLLRNTQYF
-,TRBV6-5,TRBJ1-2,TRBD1,TGTGCCAGCAGTTACTCGACAGGGTGGAGGGGCTACACCTTC,CASSYSTGWRGYTF
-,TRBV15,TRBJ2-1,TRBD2,TGTGCCACCAGCCCAGGGACTAGCGGGTACAATGAGCAGTTCTTC,CATSPGTSGYNEQFF
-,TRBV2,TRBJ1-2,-,TGTGCCAGCAGCGACGGACAGATCTATGGCTACACCTTC,CASSDGQIYGYTF
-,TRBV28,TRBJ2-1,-,TGTGCCAGCAGTTTAGTCAGCCTAGCACGGAATGAGCAGTTCTTC,CASSLVSLARNEQFF
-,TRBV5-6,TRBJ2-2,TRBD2,TGTGCCAGCAGCGCAGAACTAGCGGGGGACAACACCGGGGAGCTGTTTTTT,CASSAELAGDNTGELFF
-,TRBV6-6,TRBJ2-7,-,TGTGCCAGCAGTGATGGAGGCTCCTACGAGCAGTACTTC,CASSDGGSYEQYF
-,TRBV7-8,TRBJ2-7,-,TGTGCCAGCAGCTTAGATAGGAGGGGGCTATACGAGCAGTACTTC,CASSLDRRGLYEQYF
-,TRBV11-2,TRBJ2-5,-,TGTGCCAGCAGCTTAGCGGGGATCCAAGAGACCCAGTACTTC,CASSLAGIQETQYF
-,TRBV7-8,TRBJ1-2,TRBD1,TGTGCCAGCAGCCCCAGGGACAGGGACGACGGCTACACCTTC,CASSPRDRDDGYTF
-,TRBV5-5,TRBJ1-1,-,TGTGCCAGCAGCTTGGCCGGGACTGAAACTGAAGCTTTCTTT,CASSLAGTETEAFF
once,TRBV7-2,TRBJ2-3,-,TGTGCCAGCAGCTTAGTGAGGACAGATACGCAGTATTTT,CASSLVRTDTQYF
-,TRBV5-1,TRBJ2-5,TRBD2,TGCGCCAGTACCCTGGGACTAGCGGGCGAGACCCAGTACTTC,CASTLGLAGETQYF
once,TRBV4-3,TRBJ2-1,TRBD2,TGCGCCAGCAGCCAAGAACCGGGACTAGCGGGGGGGAGCGGGGAGCAGTTCTTC,CASSQEPGLAGGSGEQFF
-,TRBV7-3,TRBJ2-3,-,TGTGCCAGCAGCTTAGCGGGAAATAGGAAAGATACGCAGTATTTT,CASSLAGNRKDTQYF
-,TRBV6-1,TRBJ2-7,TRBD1,TGTGCCAGCAGTGAAGCGGGAAACAGGGGGCGATACGAGCAGTACTTC,CASSEAGNRGRYEQYF
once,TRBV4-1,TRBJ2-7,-,TGCGCCAGCAGCCAAGAGGGACAACCAAGCTCCTACGAGCAGTACTTC,CASSQEGQPSSYEQYF